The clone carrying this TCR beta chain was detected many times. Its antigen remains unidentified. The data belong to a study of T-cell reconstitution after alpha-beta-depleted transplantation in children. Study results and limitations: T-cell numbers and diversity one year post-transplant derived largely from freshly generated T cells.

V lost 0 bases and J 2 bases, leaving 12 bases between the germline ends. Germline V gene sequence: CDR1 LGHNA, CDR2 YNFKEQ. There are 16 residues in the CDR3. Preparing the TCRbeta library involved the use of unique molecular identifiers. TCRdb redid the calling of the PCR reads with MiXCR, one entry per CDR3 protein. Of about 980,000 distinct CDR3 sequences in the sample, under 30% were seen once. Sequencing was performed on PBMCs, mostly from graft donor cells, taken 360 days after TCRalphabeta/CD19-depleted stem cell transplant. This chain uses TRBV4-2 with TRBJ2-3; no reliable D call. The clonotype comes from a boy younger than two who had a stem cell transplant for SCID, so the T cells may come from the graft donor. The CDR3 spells CASSQDPPEFTDTQYF. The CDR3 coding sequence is TGTGCCAGCAGCCAAGATCCGCCGGAATTCACAGATACGCAGTATTTT.